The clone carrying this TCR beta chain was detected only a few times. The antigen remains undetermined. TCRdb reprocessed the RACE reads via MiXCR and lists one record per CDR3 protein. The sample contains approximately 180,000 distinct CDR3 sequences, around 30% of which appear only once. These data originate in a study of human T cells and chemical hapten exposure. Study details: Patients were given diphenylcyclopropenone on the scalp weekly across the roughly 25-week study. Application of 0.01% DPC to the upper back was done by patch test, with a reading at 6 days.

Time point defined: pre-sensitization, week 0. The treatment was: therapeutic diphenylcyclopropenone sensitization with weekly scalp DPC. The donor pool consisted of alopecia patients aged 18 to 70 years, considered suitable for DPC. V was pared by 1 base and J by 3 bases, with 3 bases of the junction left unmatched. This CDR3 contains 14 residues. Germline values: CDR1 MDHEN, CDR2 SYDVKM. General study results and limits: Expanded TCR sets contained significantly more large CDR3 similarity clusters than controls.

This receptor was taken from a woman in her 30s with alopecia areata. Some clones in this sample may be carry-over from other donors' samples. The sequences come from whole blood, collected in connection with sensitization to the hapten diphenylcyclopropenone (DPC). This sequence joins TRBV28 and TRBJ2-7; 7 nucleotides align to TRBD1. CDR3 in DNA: TGTGCCAGCAGTTTATTCCCAGGGGGCTACGAGCAGTACTTC. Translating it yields CASSLFPGGYEQYF.